This is a list of T cell receptor beta chains from one sample in a study of regulatory T cells in long-lasting Graves disease. One entry per CDR3 protein results from TCRdb running MiXCR on the multiplex PCR reads. The sample carries hundreds of thousands of distinct CDR3 sequences, 16% recorded once. The sample was also linked to a second study, of T cells in Graves' hyperthyroidism and ophthalmopathy.

This material consisted of peripheral blood mononuclear cells (PBMCs), taken at new diagnosis, from a patient treated with antithyroid drugs. The receptors stem from a woman aged 25 to 39 with Graves disease. The CDR3 runs from the conserved cysteine through the conserved F or W. A D gene is named only where the DNA matches it firmly. Clone size is given for some rows only: seen once, a few or many times, or a class if the clone is expanded.

size: many; V: TRBV30; J: TRBJ2-5; D: NA; CDR3: CAWKVVETQYF; DNA: TGTGCCTGGAAAGTAGTAGAGACCCAGTACTTC
size: NA; V: TRBV9; J: TRBJ1-1; D: TRBD1; CDR3: CASSAINRGETEAFF; DNA: TGTGCCAGCAGCGCTATTAACAGGGGGGAAACTGAAGCTTTCTTT
size: NA; V: TRBV29-1; J: TRBJ2-1; D: TRBD2; CDR3: CSVARGSDYNEQFF; DNA: TGCAGCGTCGCCCGCGGGAGCGACTACAATGAGCAGTTCTTC
size: many; V: TRBV27; J: TRBJ2-3; D: TRBD2; CDR3: CASKRTSGTFPDTQYF; DNA: TGTGCCAGCAAGCGGACTAGCGGGACCTTCCCAGATACGCAGTATTTT
size: many; V: TRBV7-2; J: TRBJ1-2; D: NA; CDR3: CASSFDAQLRYGYTF; DNA: TGTGCCAGCAGCTTCGACGCCCAACTTCGCTATGGCTACACCTTC
size: many; V: TRBV11-2; J: TRBJ2-3; D: NA; CDR3: CASSFGRSSLSTDTQYF; DNA: TGTGCCAGCAGCTTCGGACGGTCGTCTCTTAGCACAGATACGCAGTATTTT
size: many; V: TRBV2; J: TRBJ2-6; D: NA; CDR3: CASSDRALLSGANVLTF; DNA: TGTGCCAGCAGTGACAGGGCCCTACTCTCTGGGGCCAACGTCCTGACTTTC
size: many; V: TRBV7-8; J: TRBJ1-2; D: NA; CDR3: CASTQQSSSGYTF; DNA: TGTGCCAGCACCCAACAATCTTCGAGTGGCTACACCTTC
size: few; V: TRBV14; J: TRBJ1-6; D: TRBD1; CDR3: CASSQLRDRVDNSPLHF; DNA: TGTGCCAGCAGCCAACTACGGGACAGGGTAGACAATTCACCCCTCCACTTT
size: NA; V: TRBV5-1; J: TRBJ2-3; D: NA; CDR3: CASSLNRVTQYF; DNA: TGCGCCAGCAGCTTGAACAGGGTTACGCAGTATTTT
size: many; V: TRBV7-3; J: TRBJ2-2; D: TRBD1; CDR3: CASSPKGPTGVENTGELFF; DNA: TGTGCCAGCAGCCCGAAGGGCCCGACAGGGGTTGAGAACACCGGGGAGCTGTTTTTT
size: NA; V: TRBV25-1; J: TRBJ1-1; D: NA; CDR3: CASSESVRGNTEAFF; DNA: TGTGCCAGCAGTGAATCTGTCAGGGGGAACACTGAAGCTTTCTTT
size: NA; V: TRBV20-1; J: TRBJ2-2; D: TRBD1; CDR3: CSAYSAGQGATGGLFF; DNA: TGCAGTGCCTACTCCGCAGGACAGGGTGCCACCGGGGGGCTGTTTTTT
size: many; V: TRBV28; J: TRBJ2-5; D: NA; CDR3: CASSLPGQETQYF; DNA: TGTGCCAGCAGTTTACCGGGCCAAGAGACCCAGTACTTC
size: NA; V: TRBV7-2; J: TRBJ1-2; D: TRBD1; CDR3: CASSIQTGGSYGYTF; DNA: TGTGCCAGCAGCATCCAGACAGGGGGTAGCTATGGCTACACCTTC
size: NA; V: TRBV20-1; J: TRBJ1-1; D: TRBD1; CDR3: CSADRQGWTEAFF; DNA: TGCAGTGCGGACCGACAGGGTTGGACTGAAGCTTTCTTT
size: NA; V: TRBV28; J: TRBJ2-6; D: NA; CDR3: CASSAQGAGANVLTF; DNA: TGTGCCAGCAGTGCCCAGGGCGCTGGGGCCAACGTCCTGACTTTC
size: NA; V: TRBV29-1; J: TRBJ2-1; D: NA; CDR3: CSVEDPPHSSYNEQFF; DNA: TGCAGCGTTGAAGATCCCCCGCACAGTTCCTACAATGAGCAGTTCTTC
size: few; V: TRBV24-1; J: TRBJ2-3; D: NA; CDR3: CATSDPGGLHPAHTQYF; DNA: TGTGCCACCAGTGATCCAGGAGGACTACACCCCGCCCACACGCAGTATTTT
size: many; V: TRBV12-3/TRBV12-4; J: TRBJ2-7; D: NA; CDR3: CASSLRGTYYEQYF; DNA: TGTGCCAGCAGTTTGAGGGGGACATACTACGAGCAGTACTTC
size: many; V: TRBV28; J: TRBJ1-2; D: NA; CDR3: CASSFGPAHTF; DNA: TGTGCCAGCTCCTTCGGCCCAGCCCACACCTTC
size: NA; V: TRBV9; J: TRBJ2-3; D: TRBD1; CDR3: CASSVPPGGTDTQYF; DNA: TGTGCCAGCAGCGTTCCCCCAGGGGGAACAGATACGCAGTATTTT
size: many; V: TRBV7-3; J: TRBJ1-2; D: TRBD1; CDR3: CASSLDRAGGGYTF; DNA: TGTGCCAGCAGCCTCGACAGGGCTGGTGGAGGCTACACCTTC
size: many; V: TRBV3-1; J: TRBJ1-1; D: NA; CDR3: CASSQDRLNTEAFF; DNA: TGTGCCAGCAGCCAAGATCGGCTGAACACTGAAGCTTTCTTT
size: NA; V: TRBV19; J: TRBJ2-1; D: NA; CDR3: CASSIWVRAYNEQFF; DNA: TGTGCCAGTAGTATTTGGGTCAGGGCCTACAATGAGCAGTTCTTC
size: NA; V: TRBV3-1; J: TRBJ2-7; D: TRBD2; CDR3: CASSREGPYEQYF; DNA: TGTGCCAGCAGCAGGGAGGGTCCCTACGAGCAGTACTTC
size: NA; V: TRBV9; J: TRBJ1-2; D: NA; CDR3: CASSASTVVDYGYTF; DNA: TGTGCCAGCAGCGCGTCGACAGTTGTGGACTATGGCTACACCTTC
size: many; V: TRBV28; J: TRBJ2-7; D: TRBD1; CDR3: CASSARPPGQHYEQYF; DNA: TGTGCCAGCAGCGCCCGCCCCCCGGGACAGCACTACGAGCAGTACTTC
size: many; V: TRBV27; J: TRBJ1-6; D: NA; CDR3: CASSFTGDHNSPLHF; DNA: TGTGCCAGCAGTTTTACGGGGGACCATAATTCACCCCTCCACTTT
size: many; V: TRBV6-5; J: TRBJ2-1; D: NA; CDR3: CASSYTGLSSYNEQFF; DNA: TGTGCCAGCAGTTACACAGGGCTTAGCTCCTACAATGAGCAGTTCTTC
size: many; V: TRBV18; J: TRBJ1-1; D: NA; CDR3: CASSPPWGNPEAFF; DNA: TGTGCCAGCTCACCACCCTGGGGTAACCCTGAAGCTTTCTTT